The 19 T cell receptor beta chains reported below all come from one sample, sequenced in a study of CXCR3-negative and CXCR3-positive naive CD8 T cells. In preparing the TRB cDNA libraries, 5' RACE with UMI labels was used. TCRdb reprocessed the 5' RACE reads and reports one entry per CDR3 protein, with no DNA. This table holds about 84,000 distinct CDR3 sequences. No cognate antigen is known for these TCRs. Study-level results: Compared with CXCR3-negative naive cells, CXCR3-positive naive cells showed more hydrophobic TRB CDR3s.

Material: naive CXCR3+ CD8+ T cells from blood. Subset indicated: CD45RO-CCR7+CD27+CD95- naive CD8+ T cells expressing CXCR3 (TNR3+). The receptors here all came from a human donor in good health. Some clones in this sample may be carry-over from other donors' samples.

The rearrangement uses TRBV28 and TRBJ1-1; TCRdb outputs TRBD1, but without DNA this stays unchecked. Germline CDR1 MDHEN, CDR2 SYDVKM. The CDR3 runs 15 residues. The CDR3 loop reads CASSFPTGWDTEAFF.

The chain couples TRBV28 to TRBJ1-6. Looked up from germline, CDR1 is MDHEN and CDR2 is SYDVKM. This CDR3 is 14 amino acids long. CDR3 in amino acids: CASSYDEISSPLHF.

This chain uses TRBV25-1 with TRBJ2-6. The germline CDR1 and CDR2 sequences are MGHDK and SYGVNS. The CDR3 consists of 15 residues. The chain's CDR3 is CASSESASGANVLTF.

This chain uses TRBV7-3 with TRBJ2-1; lacking DNA, the TRBD1 call made by TCRdb goes unchecked. The germline CDR1 and CDR2 sequences are SGHTA and FQGTGA. The CDR3 is 16 residues long. The CDR3 reads CASSLMRTGARNEQFF. Combining the CDR3 with reference TRBV7-3 and TRBJ2-1 gives the whole variable domain GAGVSQTPSNKVTEKGKYVELRCDPISGHTALYWYRQSLGQGPEFLIYFQGTGAADDSGLPNDRFFAVRPEGSVSTLKIQRTERGDSAVYLCASSLMRTGARNEQFFGPGTRLTVL.

The rearrangement joins TRBV5-1 to TRBJ2-1; no DNA is available, so the TRBD2 call from TCRdb remains unchecked. Germline CDR1 reads SGHRS; CDR2 reads YFSETQ. The CDR3 length is 14 residues. The CDR3 protein is CASSEGLAGGEQFF.

The chain combines TRBV29-1 with TRBJ2-3. This CDR3 spans 12 amino acids. Per germline, CDR1 SQVTM and CDR2 ANQGSEA. The CDR3 reads CSVEGWTDTQYF.

The V gene is TRBV29-1, the J gene TRBJ2-7; TCRdb indicates TRBD1, and absent DNA this call remains unverified. This CDR3 is built from 13 residues. The germline V gene encodes CDR1 SQVTM and CDR2 ANQGSEA. CDR3 amino acids: CSVEGTLGYEQYF.

The chain joins TRBV6-2 or TRBV6-3 to TRBJ2-7. The CDR3 is made up of 14 amino acids. Looked up from germline, CDR1 is MNHEY and CDR2 is SVGEGT. The CDR3 here is CASSSDLSIYEQYF.

This chain uses TRBV15 with TRBJ2-3; no DNA is available, so the TRBD1 call from TCRdb remains unchecked. The germline CDR1 and CDR2 sequences are LNHNV and YYDKDF (reference sequence). The CDR3 is 18 amino acids. The CDR3 loop is CATSRAADWGAGTDTQYF.

The genes are TRBV6-2 or TRBV6-3 and TRBJ1-1. Germline V gene data show CDR1 as MNHEY and CDR2 as SVGEGT. CDR3 length: 11 amino acids. The CDR3 spells CATRVNTEAFF.

This rearrangement joins TRBV28 to TRBJ1-2; TCRdb proposes TRBD1, but this gene call is untestable without DNA. The CDR3 contains 14 residues. The germline gives CDR1 MDHEN, CDR2 SYDVKM. The CDR3 region is CASSPPGGRRGYTF.

The chain joins TRBV12-3 or TRBV12-4 to TRBJ2-1; TCRdb designates TRBD1, a call that cannot be tested without DNA. The CDR3 runs to 17 residues. The CDR3 protein is CASRSESGTGGKNEQFF.

The chain carries TRBV27 and TRBJ2-7; as DNA is missing, the TRBD2 call by TCRdb cannot be tested. CDR3 length: 12 residues. Germline V lookup: CDR1 MNHEY, CDR2 SMNVEV (reference sequence). The CDR3 here is CASKAGSYEQYF.

The J gene is TRBJ2-7, the V gene TRBV27; TCRdb gives TRBD1 as the D gene, but with no DNA this cannot be confirmed. This CDR3 is built from 13 residues. The germline V gene has CDR1 MNHEY and CDR2 SMNVEV (reference sequence). The CDR3 sequence: CASSLGVLNEQYF.

The genes are TRBV4-1 and TRBJ1-2; the TCRdb D gene call, TRBD1, has no DNA to confirm it. The CDR3 is made up of 17 amino acids. The germline CDR1 and CDR2 sequences are MGHRA and YSYEKL. CDR3 residues: CASSQDPDPGQGAGYTF.

The genes are TRBV29-1 and TRBJ2-3; TCRdb selects TRBD1, and the lack of DNA leaves this call unchecked. The CDR3 consists of 14 residues. Germline V gene data show CDR1 as SQVTM and CDR2 as ANQGSEA. The chain's CDR3 is CSVTGTGGGDTQYF.

This chain connects TRBV20-1 to TRBJ2-3; without DNA, the TCRdb call of TRBD1 cannot be checked. The CDR3 is 14 amino acids. Germline V CDR1 and CDR2: DFQATT, SNEGSKA (reference sequence). Here the CDR3 reads CSASFIGKGDTQYF.

This sequence joins TRBV7-2 and TRBJ2-1. The CDR3 covers 14 residues. Germline V CDR1 and CDR2: SGHTA, FQGNSA. The CDR3 sequence: CASSLTPPYNEQFF.

J is TRBJ2-1 and V is TRBV29-1; the D call of TRBD1 rests on TCRdb alone, since no DNA is present to check it. CDR1 SQVTM and CDR2 ANQGSEA come from the germline V gene. CDR3 length: 11 residues. The CDR3 protein is CSVTRGGEQFF.